A single TCR beta chain is shown here with its context. Using immunoSEQ multiplex PCR, the repertoire was profiled, and TCRdb retains in-frame clones only, with some absent. Here the sample spans approximately 120,000 clones, about 70% being singletons. Germline lookup yields CDR1 KGHDR and CDR2 SFDVKD. CDR3 length: 13 amino acids. With V trimmed by 9 bases and J by 5 bases, 8 bases remained unmatched. The record originates from a study of blood T cell repertoires in COVID-19. Overall study: Acute and convalescent COVID-19 samples came from the United States, Italy and Spain.

The sequencing input was peripheral blood. The chain has TRBV24-1 and TRBJ2-7; 8 bases fit TRBD1. This receptor was taken from a man aged 55 to 70 with acute or convalescent COVID-19. The CDR3: CATARQGRNEQYF. As DNA, the CDR3 is TGTGCCACCGCTAGACAGGGGAGGAACGAGCAGTACTTC.